Listed below are T cell receptor beta chains from one sample, sequenced in a study of identical twins. TCRdb ran MiXCR on the 5' RACE reads and lists one entry per CDR3 protein. In the table there are more than 250,000 distinct CDR3 sequences, about 8.9% of which are singletons. These same records also appear under a second study, on yellow fever vaccine responses in identical twins.

Material: memory (CD45RO+) T cells sorted from blood. These receptors were collected from a woman younger than 35 in good health. Both conserved end residues are part of each CDR3. A D gene is named only where the DNA matches it firmly. The listing skips clone size in some rows; elsewhere it reads once, few, many or a size class.

CDR3aa	CDR3nt	d_gene	abundance	j_gene	v_gene
CASSGSGTGYNQPQHF	TGTGCCAGTAGTGGGAGCGGGACAGGTTACAATCAGCCCCAGCATTTT	TRBD1	-	TRBJ1-5	TRBV19
CASSSGALSGQETQYF	TGCGCCAGCAGCTCCGGGGCGTTATCTGGGCAAGAGACCCAGTACTTC	-	few	TRBJ2-5	TRBV5-1
CASSQDYSPLHF	TGTGCCAGCAGCCAAGATTATTCACCCCTCCACTTT	-	many	TRBJ1-6	TRBV3-1
CASSERTSGSHEQFF	TGTGCCAGCAGTGAACGCACTAGCGGGAGTCATGAGCAGTTCTTC	TRBD2	few	TRBJ2-1	TRBV6-1
CSAKATGANGYTF	TGCAGTGCTAAGGCGACAGGGGCGAATGGCTACACCTTC	TRBD1	-	TRBJ1-2	TRBV20-1
CASSLSSGGSGEQFF	TGTGCCAGCAGCTTATCCAGCGGGGGCTCCGGTGAGCAGTTCTTC	TRBD2	-	TRBJ2-1	TRBV7-2
CASTSPNRGLTEAFF	TGTGCCAGCACCTCGCCTAACAGGGGGCTGACTGAAGCTTTCTTT	TRBD1	many	TRBJ1-1	TRBV12-3/TRBV12-4
CASRSIQTSRNEQFF	TGTGCCAGCAGATCGATACAGACTAGCCGAAATGAGCAGTTCTTC	TRBD2	few	TRBJ2-1	TRBV6-1
CASSTGAVLEQFF	TGCGCCAGCAGCACGGGGGCCGTTCTTGAGCAGTTCTTC	-	many	TRBJ2-1	TRBV5-1
CAISEPKGANYGYTF	TGTGCCATCAGTGAGCCGAAGGGGGCTAACTATGGCTACACCTTC	-	-	TRBJ1-2	TRBV10-3
CASSLGGSAYEQYF	TGTGCCAGCAGCTTAGGCGGGTCAGCCTACGAGCAGTACTTC	-	few	TRBJ2-7	TRBV11-2
CASRAQYF	TGTGCCAGCAGGGCCCAGTACTTC	-	few	TRBJ2-5	TRBV2
CASSSAGQPNTGELFF	TGTGCCAGCAGTTCTGCGGGGCAGCCGAACACCGGGGAGCTGTTTTTT	-	few	TRBJ2-2	TRBV28
CASSRAGTSAHEQYF	TGTGCCAGCAGCCGGGCCGGGACTAGCGCCCACGAGCAGTACTTC	TRBD2	few	TRBJ2-7	TRBV6-1
CAISEPPGGNTGELFF	TGTGCCATCAGCGAGCCCCCAGGGGGGAACACCGGGGAGCTGTTTTTT	TRBD1	-	TRBJ2-2	TRBV10-3
CSARTAQVGQPQHF	TGCAGTGCACGGACAGCCCAAGTAGGTCAGCCCCAGCATTTT	-	few	TRBJ1-5	TRBV20-1
CASSLSWNMLNYGYTF	TGTGCCAGCAGTTTGAGTTGGAATATGCTAAACTATGGCTACACCTTC	-	many	TRBJ1-2	TRBV12-3/TRBV12-4
CASSSGTVSNQPQHF	TGTGCCAGCAGCTCCGGGACAGTTAGCAATCAGCCCCAGCATTTT	TRBD1	few	TRBJ1-5	TRBV28
CASREGQGAKTGNTIYF	TGTGCCAGCAGGGAGGGACAGGGGGCAAAAACTGGAAACACCATATATTTT	TRBD1	-	TRBJ1-3	TRBV6-1
CSVVGQGATSPYEQYF	TGCAGCGTTGTCGGACAGGGGGCTACATCCCCCTACGAGCAGTACTTC	TRBD1	many	TRBJ2-7	TRBV29-1
CASSSLTSGRAEQFF	TGTGCCAGCAGCTCCCTAACTAGCGGGAGGGCGGAACAGTTCTTC	TRBD2	few	TRBJ2-1	TRBV7-2
CASSDSGSSPWLF	TGTGCCAGCAGTGACTCTGGTAGCTCCCCTTGGCTCTTC	-	-	TRBJ2-1	TRBV6-4
CASSPYRDNEQFF	TGTGCCAGCTCACCCTACAGAGACAATGAGCAGTTCTTC	-	few	TRBJ2-1	TRBV18
CSAGGVEGKGNQPQHF	TGCAGTGCTGGGGGGGTAGAGGGGAAGGGCAATCAGCCCCAGCATTTT	-	few	TRBJ1-5	TRBV20-1